One and the same sample provided the 15 T cell receptor beta chains below, sequenced in a study of T cell changes during pregnancy in multiple sclerosis. TCRdb's table, derived via immunoSEQ multiplex PCR, lists solely in-frame clones and lacks some. The repertoire has tens of thousands of clones, approximately 91% of them found once; the top ten carry around 0.8%. Sequenced here: CD4+ T cells from peripheral blood mononuclear cells, sampled before pregnancy. All receptors come from a female donor with multiple sclerosis, enrolled in a pregnancy study.

The rearrangement uses TRBV2 and TRBJ2-2, with TRBD2 identical over 11 bases. After removal of 2 bases from V and 4 bases from J, the junction contained 6 bases not matched to a gene. The germline CDR1 and CDR2 sequences are SNHLY and FYNNEI. The CDR3 spans 17 residues. CDR3: CASSEPSGGTPTGELFF. The CDR3 DNA sequence: TGTGCCAGCAGTGAACCTAGCGGGGGGACCCCCACCGGGGAGCTGTTTTTT.

As to this clone: One end of the junction does not line up with germline, which may come from a read error. This chain joins TRBV6-6 and TRBJ1-6, with TRBD1 matching over 8 bases. Germline lookup yields CDR1 MNHNY and CDR2 SVGAGI (reference sequence). This CDR3 contains 16 residues. The CDR3 DNA sequence: TGTGCCAGCAGTTTGGACAGGGCAGATTATAATCCACCCCTCCACTTT. Its translation: CASSLDRADYNPPLHF.

The table lists this clone with a count of one. V is TRBV7-9 and J is TRBJ1-2; perhaps TRBD1 as D (6 bases). Per the germline V gene, CDR1 is SEHNR and CDR2 is FQNEAQ (reference sequence). The CDR3 is 16 residues long. V was cut by 5 bases and J by 0 bases, with 16 bases left in between. The CDR3 nucleotides read TGTGCCAGCAGCCCATGGGGACAAGGGACTAACTATGGCTACACCTTC. It encodes CASSPWGQGTNYGYTF. Using reference TRBV7-9 and TRBJ1-2 for the parts outside the CDR3, the full variable domain is DTGVSQNPRHKITKRGQNVTFRCDPISEHNRLYWYRQTLGQGPEFLTYFQNEAQLEKSRLLSDRFSAERPKGSFSTLEIQRTEQGDSAMYLCASSPWGQGTNYGYTFGSGTRLTVV.

This chain connects TRBV4-1 to TRBJ2-3; 16 bases fit TRBD2. V trimming: 5 bases; J trimming: 8 bases; junction bases outside the gene matches: 4. The germline V gene has CDR1 MGHRA and CDR2 YSYEKL. The CDR3 is 15 residues long. The CDR3 DNA reads as TGCGCCAGCAGCTTGGGACTAGCGGGGGGGAGTACGCAGTATTTT. Residues: CASSLGLAGGSTQYF.

The chain employs TRBV4-1 and TRBJ2-3; 7 positions match TRBD2. The CDR3 covers 16 residues. Germline CDR1 reads MGHRA; CDR2 reads YSYEKL. V shed 0 bases and J 5 bases; nucleotides not matched to a gene: 8. The CDR3 loop is CASSQEGAGRGDTQYF. In nucleotides, the CDR3 is TGCGCCAGCAGCCAAGAAGGAGCGGGGCGCGGAGATACGCAGTATTTT.

J is TRBJ1-1 and V is TRBV30; 9 bases are shared with TRBD1. Germline CDR1 GTSNPN, CDR2 SVGIG (reference sequence). J gave up 1 base and V 2 bases, and 5 bases lay outside the gene matches. The length of the CDR3 is 15 residues. The CDR3 is CAWSPMGQGNTEAFF. As DNA, the CDR3 is TGTGCCTGGAGTCCTATGGGACAGGGGAACACTGAAGCTTTCTTT.

In its sample, this clone was seen a few times. The CDR3 spells CASRSGRRTGELFF. The CDR3 nucleotides read TGTGCCAGTAGAAGCGGGCGCAGGACCGGGGAGCTGTTTTTT. The chain joins TRBV11-3 to TRBJ2-2; tentatively, D is TRBD2 (6 bases). This CDR3 has 14 amino acids. V lost 9 bases, J lost 5 bases, and 16 bases lay in between. The germline gives CDR1 SGHNT, CDR2 YENEEA. Complete variable domain (other parts from reference TRBV11-3 and TRBJ2-2): EAGVVQSPRYKIIEKKQPVAFWCNPISGHNTLYWYLQNLGQGPELLIRYENEEAVDDSQLPKDRFSAERLKGVDSTLKIQPAELGDSAVYLCASRSGRRTGELFFGEGSRLTVL.

The chain's CDR3 is CASSQQRYNEKLFF. The CDR3, as DNA: TGCGCCAGCAGCCAACAACGGTACAATGAAAAACTGTTTTTT. The chain combines TRBV4-3 with TRBJ1-4; unclear D gene. Looked up from germline, CDR1 is LGHNA and CDR2 is YSLEER. The CDR3 has 14 amino acids. The germline V and J ends were trimmed by 2 bases and 5 bases, with 9 bases remaining between them.

V gene TRBV6-6 combines with J gene TRBJ2-7; a possible D gene is TRBD2 (5 bases). The CDR3 is 14 amino acids. V shed 6 bases and J shed 3 bases, with 15 bases lying between them. Per germline, CDR1 MNHNY and CDR2 SVGAGI (reference sequence). CDR3 bases: TGTGCCAGCAGCCGCGTTGGGGAGAACTACGAGCAGTACTTC. Translating gives CASSRVGENYEQYF.

This chain joins TRBV19 and TRBJ1-1, with D maybe TRBD1 (5 bases). The CDR3 runs to 14 residues. Germline lookup yields CDR1 LNHDA and CDR2 SQIVND (reference sequence). V was trimmed by 4 bases and J by 1 base, leaving 10 bases between them. The chain's CDR3 is CASSTREGNTEAFF. For the CDR3, the DNA is TGTGCCAGTAGTACCAGGGAGGGGAACACTGAAGCTTTCTTT.

This clone has a single count. This rearrangement joins TRBV9 to TRBJ2-2; 10 bases fit TRBD1. Unmatched junction bases numbered 15, after V lost 4 bases and J lost 3 bases. The CDR3 runs to 19 residues. The germline V gene has CDR1 SGDLS and CDR2 YYNGEE. CDR3 in amino acids: CASSLWDRGRGGDTGELFF. The CDR3 DNA follows: TGTGCCAGCAGCCTATGGGACAGGGGAAGGGGAGGGGACACCGGGGAGCTGTTTTTT.

The chain has TRBV7-2 and TRBJ2-2, with TRBD1 matching over 10 bases. Germline CDR1 is SGHTA and CDR2 is FQGNSA. This CDR3 region has 15 residues. Germline trimming cut 2 bases from V and 7 bases from J; bases unmatched to any gene: 4. CDR3 protein: CASSLLGQGIGELFF. As DNA, the CDR3 is TGTGCCAGCAGCTTATTGGGACAGGGGATCGGGGAGCTGTTTTTT.

This chain connects TRBV18 to TRBJ1-5; D unclear. Deletions cut 3 bases from V and 7 bases from J, with 13 bases between. Germline CDR1 is KGHSH and CDR2 is LQKENI. The CDR3 runs 14 residues. CDR3 nucleotide sequence: TGTGCCAGCTCACCCGGTTGGGCACGGCAGCCCCAGCATTTT. Amino acid sequence: CASSPGWARQPQHF.

The CDR3 sequence is CASSVADRPNSPLHF. DNA of the CDR3: TGTGCCAGCAGCGTTGCCGACAGGCCTAATTCACCCCTCCACTTT. The genes are TRBV9 and TRBJ1-6; TRBD1 is a possible D gene (6 bases). The germline V gene has CDR1 SGDLS and CDR2 YYNGEE. Trimming shortened V by 2 bases and J by 6 bases, and 12 bases separated the two germline ends. The CDR3 has 15 residues.

This sequence joins TRBV18 and TRBJ1-2; 9 positions agree with TRBD1. Germline V gives CDR1 KGHSH, CDR2 LQKENI. V lost 3 bases, J lost 7 bases, and 3 bases stayed unmatched. The CDR3 is 13 amino acids. The CDR3 DNA is TGTGCCAGCTCACCGGGACAGGGCGGTGGCTACACCTTC. This encodes CASSPGQGGGYTF.